These 15 T cell receptor beta chains share one sample of origin, sequenced in a study of monozygotic twins with inflammatory bowel disease. TCRdb reworked the 5' RACE reads into one entry per CDR3 protein, no DNA. With more than 300,000 distinct CDR3 sequences in the sample, the ten largest clones hold approximately 2.4%. Sequenced material: blood. These TCRs come from a human donor with ulcerative colitis or Crohn's disease, or a healthy co-twin of an affected twin (not recorded which).

The chain joins TRBV7-6 to TRBJ1-4; TCRdb's D call of TRBD1 is untestable without DNA. CDR1 and CDR2 from the germline V gene are SGHVS and FNYEAQ. This CDR3 is built from 12 residues. CDR3 loop: CASSRFLGGLFF.

The chain employs TRBV9 and TRBJ2-7. There are 15 residues in the CDR3. Germline V gene lookup returns CDR1 SGDLS and CDR2 YYNGEE. The CDR3 region is CASSVGSGSSYEQYF.

This chain uses TRBV19 with TRBJ2-3; TCRdb picks TRBD1, but there is no DNA to check that call. CDR3 length: 14 amino acids. CDR1 LNHDA and CDR2 SQIVND come from the germline V gene (reference sequence). The CDR3 spells CASSGRGITDTQYF.

The rearrangement uses TRBV24-1 and TRBJ2-3; TCRdb's D gene call, TRBD2, goes unchecked for lack of DNA. The CDR3 runs to 15 residues. CDR1 is KGHDR, CDR2 SFDVKD, per germline. This CDR3 is CATSDAGRRTDTQYF.

This chain links TRBV15 with TRBJ2-1; TCRdb calls TRBD2, which cannot be checked without DNA. The CDR3 sequence is 15 residues long. Germline CDR1 and CDR2: LNHNV and YYDKDF (reference sequence). CDR3 amino acids: CATSRGGSGGNEQFF.

The chain is built from TRBV6-5 and TRBJ1-1. The V gene's germline CDR1 is MNHEY and CDR2 SVGAGI. The CDR3 loop spans 16 amino acids. The CDR3: CASSYSSLPTNTEAFF.

The chain couples TRBV5-1 to TRBJ2-3; the D gene TCRdb calls, TRBD1, cannot be checked with no DNA. The CDR3 loop spans 14 amino acids. Germline V gene lookup returns CDR1 SGHRS and CDR2 YFSETQ. CDR3 sequence: CASSLTPGADTQYF.

This sequence joins TRBV27 and TRBJ2-1; with no DNA, the TCRdb D assignment of TRBD2 cannot be verified. Germline CDR1 is MNHEY and CDR2 is SMNVEV (reference sequence). This CDR3 region has 17 residues. The CDR3 is CASRRPGPGYDYNEQFF.

The chain employs TRBV9 and TRBJ2-3; absent DNA, TCRdb's TRBD2 call cannot be checked. The CDR3 spans 15 residues. Germline CDR1 is SGDLS and CDR2 is YYNGEE. The CDR3 spells CASSALVGLSNTQYF.

The CDR3 here is CATSRDRASYEQYF. V is TRBV15 and J is TRBJ2-7. Germline lookup yields CDR1 LNHNV and CDR2 YYDKDF (reference sequence). This CDR3 has 14 amino acids.

V is TRBV18 and J is TRBJ1-2; TCRdb outputs TRBD1, but without DNA this stays unchecked. CDR3 size: 15 residues. Germline V gene data show CDR1 as KGHSH and CDR2 as LQKENI. CDR3 in amino acids: CASSPPGQGSYGYTF.

The V gene is TRBV3-1, the J gene TRBJ1-5; the TCRdb call, TRBD1, lacks DNA for checking. There are 14 residues in the CDR3. Germline CDR1 reads LGHDT; CDR2 reads YNNKEL (reference sequence). CDR3: CASSRQASNQPQHF.

The genes are TRBV9 and TRBJ1-1; TCRdb indicates TRBD1, and absent DNA this call remains unverified. Germline values: CDR1 SGDLS, CDR2 YYNGEE. This CDR3 is built from 14 residues. The chain's CDR3 is CASSVQTGPTEAFF.

This chain joins TRBV7-9 and TRBJ1-2. CDR1 is SEHNR and CDR2 is FQNEAQ in the germline V gene (reference sequence). The CDR3 spans 15 residues. This CDR3 is CASSLVGTTGYGYTF.

The chain is built from TRBV6-4 and TRBJ1-2; TCRdb outputs TRBD1, but without DNA this stays unchecked. Germline loops: CDR1 MRHNA, CDR2 SNTAGT. The CDR3 length is 14 residues. The CDR3 loop is CASSDDGGSEGYTF.